These T cell receptor beta chains were read from a single sample in a study of a mutant IDH1 vaccine in newly diagnosed glioma. Measured with immunoSEQ multiplex PCR; TCRdb has only the in-frame clones, and not every one. The sample includes approximately 56,000 clones, approximately 64% of them seen just once. Which antigens these TCRs recognize remains unknown. This sample comprised peripheral blood mononuclear cells (PBMCs), obtained from a glioma patient whose treatment included an IDH1 peptide vaccine. All receptors derive from a man aged 40-50 years with glioma. Some clones in this sample may be carry-over from other donors' samples. Each CDR3 is given with its conserved first and last residue. A D gene is named only where the DNA matches it firmly. Not all rows give a size; the values are once, few, many and, for expanded clones, a class.

clone_size: NA
j_call: TRBJ1-4
d_call: TRBD1
v_call: TRBV5-1
cdr3_aa: CASSLTGGNNEKLFF
cdr3_nt: TGCGCCAGCAGCTTGACAGGGGGAAATAATGAAAAACTGTTTTTT

clone_size: NA
j_call: TRBJ2-7
d_call: TRBD2
v_call: TRBV27
cdr3_aa: CASARDLRLAGGSYYEQYF
cdr3_nt: TGTGCCAGCGCGCGCGACCTTAGACTAGCGGGGGGATCGTACTACGAGCAGTACTTC

clone_size: NA
j_call: TRBJ2-7
d_call: NA
v_call: TRBV5-1
cdr3_aa: CASNRGQSYEQYF
cdr3_nt: TGCGCCAGCAACCGAGGGCAGTCCTACGAGCAGTACTTC

clone_size: NA
j_call: TRBJ1-5
d_call: NA
v_call: TRBV6-5
cdr3_aa: CASSYSAGVGNQPQHF
cdr3_nt: TGTGCCAGCAGTTACTCGGCGGGGGTGGGCAATCAGCCCCAGCATTTT

clone_size: NA
j_call: TRBJ2-7
d_call: NA
v_call: TRBV6-1
cdr3_aa: CASRRDYEQYF
cdr3_nt: TGTGCCAGCAGGCGAGACTACGAGCAGTACTTC

clone_size: NA
j_call: TRBJ2-5
d_call: NA
v_call: TRBV29-1
cdr3_aa: CSVGRSSKETQYF
cdr3_nt: TGCAGCGTTGGACGCAGCTCGAAAGAGACCCAGTACTTC

clone_size: few
j_call: TRBJ2-5
d_call: TRBD2
v_call: TRBV9
cdr3_aa: CASSVDSLGLPATQYF
cdr3_nt: TGTGCCAGCAGCGTAGACTCTCTGGGACTACCTGCTACCCAGTACTTC

clone_size: few
j_call: TRBJ1-2
d_call: NA
v_call: TRBV5-8
cdr3_aa: CASSFRGTTNYGYTF
cdr3_nt: TGTGCCAGCAGCTTTCGGGGGACAACAAACTATGGCTACACCTTC

clone_size: NA
j_call: TRBJ1-5
d_call: NA
v_call: TRBV5-6
cdr3_aa: CASSFGGGFNQPQHF
cdr3_nt: TGTGCCAGCAGCTTCGGTGGGGGGTTCAATCAGCCCCAGCATTTT

clone_size: NA
j_call: TRBJ2-6
d_call: NA
v_call: TRBV30
cdr3_aa: CAWTWGSGANVLTF
cdr3_nt: TGTGCCTGGACGTGGGGCTCTGGGGCCAACGTCCTGACTTTC

clone_size: NA
j_call: TRBJ2-7
d_call: NA
v_call: TRBV6-6
cdr3_aa: CASRPGGATYEQYF
cdr3_nt: TGTGCCAGCAGACCCGGCGGGGCCACCTACGAGCAGTACTTC

clone_size: few
j_call: TRBJ1-3
d_call: NA
v_call: TRBV30
cdr3_aa: CARGSGNTIYF
cdr3_nt: TGTGCCCGGGGGTCTGGAAACACCATATATTTT

clone_size: once
j_call: TRBJ2-7
d_call: NA
v_call: TRBV29-1
cdr3_aa: CSVTGKAEQYF
cdr3_nt: TGCAGCGTCACGGGTAAGGCCGAGCAGTACTTC

clone_size: once
j_call: TRBJ2-7
d_call: NA
v_call: TRBV5-1
cdr3_aa: CASSNGGRAAYEQYF
cdr3_nt: TGCGCCAGCAGCAACGGGGGCCGAGCGGCCTACGAGCAGTACTTC

clone_size: NA
j_call: TRBJ2-5
d_call: NA
v_call: TRBV6-1
cdr3_aa: CASSEAGTYF
cdr3_nt: TGTGCCAGCAGTGAAGCGGGGACGTACTTC

clone_size: once
j_call: TRBJ2-3
d_call: TRBD2
v_call: TRBV7-9
cdr3_aa: CASSLAGGASTDTQYF
cdr3_nt: TGTGCCAGCAGCTTGGCGGGGGGCGCAAGCACAGATACGCAGTATTTT

clone_size: few
j_call: TRBJ2-7
d_call: NA
v_call: TRBV2
cdr3_aa: CASSDSYEQYF
cdr3_nt: TGTGCCAGCAGCGACAGCTACGAGCAGTACTTC

clone_size: NA
j_call: TRBJ2-3
d_call: NA
v_call: TRBV6-5
cdr3_aa: CASSLTGSAANTQYF
cdr3_nt: TGTGCCAGCAGTTTAACAGGGTCGGCCGCAAATACGCAGTATTTT

clone_size: few
j_call: TRBJ1-2
d_call: TRBD1
v_call: TRBV5-6
cdr3_aa: CASSLTGTDQAYGYTF
cdr3_nt: TGTGCCAGCAGCTTGACAGGGACAGATCAAGCCTATGGCTACACCTTC

clone_size: NA
j_call: TRBJ2-1
d_call: NA
v_call: TRBV5-1
cdr3_aa: CASSSAAYNEQFF
cdr3_nt: TGCGCCAGCAGCTCGGCAGCCTACAATGAGCAGTTCTTC

clone_size: NA
j_call: TRBJ1-1
d_call: NA
v_call: TRBV11-2
cdr3_aa: CASSPGRWNTEAFF
cdr3_nt: TGTGCCAGCAGCCCAGGACGGTGGAACACTGAAGCTTTCTTT

clone_size: NA
j_call: TRBJ1-5
d_call: NA
v_call: TRBV10-3
cdr3_aa: CAISERGRDQPQHF
cdr3_nt: TGTGCCATCAGTGAGAGGGGCCGGGATCAGCCCCAGCATTTT

clone_size: NA
j_call: TRBJ2-2
d_call: NA
v_call: TRBV5-1
cdr3_aa: CASSGASSNTGELFF
cdr3_nt: TGCGCCAGCAGCGGGGCAAGTTCGAACACCGGGGAGCTGTTTTTT

clone_size: few
j_call: TRBJ1-1
d_call: NA
v_call: TRBV10-3
cdr3_aa: CAITPREDTEAFF
cdr3_nt: TGTGCCATCACCCCTCGCGAGGACACTGAAGCTTTCTTT

clone_size: few
j_call: TRBJ2-7
d_call: TRBD2
v_call: TRBV7-9
cdr3_aa: CASSLDSSGGYEQYF
cdr3_nt: TGTGCCAGCAGCTTAGATTCTAGCGGGGGGTACGAGCAGTACTTC

clone_size: NA
j_call: TRBJ2-7
d_call: NA
v_call: TRBV21-1
cdr3_aa: CASSKVNAKQYF
cdr3_nt: TGTGCCAGCAGCAAAGTTAACGCGAAGCAGTACTTC

clone_size: NA
j_call: TRBJ2-7
d_call: TRBD1
v_call: TRBV11-2
cdr3_aa: CASSLVGQGGTYEQYF
cdr3_nt: TGTGCCAGCAGCTTAGTAGGACAGGGAGGAACCTACGAGCAGTACTTC

clone_size: NA
j_call: TRBJ1-2
d_call: TRBD1
v_call: TRBV29-1
cdr3_aa: CSVAGQVYGYTF
cdr3_nt: TGCAGCGTTGCTGGACAGGTATATGGCTACACCTTC

clone_size: NA
j_call: TRBJ2-2
d_call: NA
v_call: TRBV4-1
cdr3_aa: CASSRTGTLNTGELFF
cdr3_nt: TGCGCCAGCAGCCGAACCGGGACCCTTAACACCGGGGAGCTGTTTTTT

clone_size: NA
j_call: TRBJ1-1
d_call: NA
v_call: TRBV30
cdr3_aa: CAWSVGINTEAFF
cdr3_nt: TGTGCCTGGAGTGTTGGGATCAACACTGAAGCTTTCTTT

clone_size: NA
j_call: TRBJ2-2
d_call: NA
v_call: TRBV5-1
cdr3_aa: CASSSPQGGGTGELFF
cdr3_nt: TGCGCCAGCAGCTCGCCCCAGGGGGGCGGCACCGGGGAGCTGTTTTTT

clone_size: NA
j_call: TRBJ2-2
d_call: NA
v_call: TRBV7-2
cdr3_aa: CASSLNLAGELFF
cdr3_nt: TGTGCCAGCAGCTTAAACCTCGCCGGGGAGCTGTTTTTT

clone_size: NA
j_call: TRBJ2-3
d_call: TRBD2
v_call: TRBV5-6
cdr3_aa: CASSSTSGGLGADTQYF
cdr3_nt: TGTGCCAGCAGCTCGACTAGCGGGGGCCTCGGGGCAGATACGCAGTATTTT